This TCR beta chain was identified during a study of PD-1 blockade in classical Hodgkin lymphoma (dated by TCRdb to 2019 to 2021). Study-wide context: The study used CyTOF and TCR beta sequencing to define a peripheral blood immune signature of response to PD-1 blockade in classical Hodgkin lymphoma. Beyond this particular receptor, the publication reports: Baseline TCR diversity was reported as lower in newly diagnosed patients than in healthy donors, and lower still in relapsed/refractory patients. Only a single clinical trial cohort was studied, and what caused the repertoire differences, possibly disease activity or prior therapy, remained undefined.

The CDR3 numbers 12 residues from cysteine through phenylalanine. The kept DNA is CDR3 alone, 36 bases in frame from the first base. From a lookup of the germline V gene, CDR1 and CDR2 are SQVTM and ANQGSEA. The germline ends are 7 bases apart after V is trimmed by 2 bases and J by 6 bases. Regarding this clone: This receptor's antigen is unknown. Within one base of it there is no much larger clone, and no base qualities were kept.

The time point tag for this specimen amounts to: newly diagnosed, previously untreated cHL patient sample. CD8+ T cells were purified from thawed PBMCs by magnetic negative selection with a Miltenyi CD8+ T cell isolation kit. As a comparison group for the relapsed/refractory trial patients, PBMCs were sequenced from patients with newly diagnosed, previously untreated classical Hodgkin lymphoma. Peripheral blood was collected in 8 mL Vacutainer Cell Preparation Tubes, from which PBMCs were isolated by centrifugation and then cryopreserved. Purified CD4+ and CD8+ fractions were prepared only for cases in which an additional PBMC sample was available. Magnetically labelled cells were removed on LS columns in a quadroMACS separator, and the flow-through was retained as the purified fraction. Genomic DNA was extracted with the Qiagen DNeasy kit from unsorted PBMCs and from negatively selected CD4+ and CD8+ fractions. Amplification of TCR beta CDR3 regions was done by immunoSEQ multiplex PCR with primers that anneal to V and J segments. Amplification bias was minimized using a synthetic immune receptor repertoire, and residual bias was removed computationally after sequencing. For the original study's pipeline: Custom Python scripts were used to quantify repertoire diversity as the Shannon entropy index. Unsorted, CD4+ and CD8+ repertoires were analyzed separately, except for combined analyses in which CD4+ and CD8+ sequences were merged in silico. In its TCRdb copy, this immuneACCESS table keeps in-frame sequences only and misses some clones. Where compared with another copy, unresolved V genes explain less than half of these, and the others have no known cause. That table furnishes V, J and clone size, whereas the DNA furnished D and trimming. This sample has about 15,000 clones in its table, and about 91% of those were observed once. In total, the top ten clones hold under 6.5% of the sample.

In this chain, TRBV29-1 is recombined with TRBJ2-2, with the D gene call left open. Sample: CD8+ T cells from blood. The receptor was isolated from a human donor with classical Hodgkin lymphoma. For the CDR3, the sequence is CSVERGSGELFF. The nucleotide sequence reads TGCAGCGTTGAACGTGGTTCCGGGGAGCTGTTTTTT.